Presented here are 2 T cell receptor beta chains from one specimen sequenced in a study of T cell responses to AZD1222 COVID-19 vaccine. Some clones are missing from TCRdb's copy, which holds only in-frame ones; the method was immunoSEQ multiplex PCR. The sample consists of about 81,000 clones, less than 95% of them appearing once. Here the sequenced sample was peripheral blood, taken 28 days after the second AZD1222 dose. The receptors stem from an adult who received the AZD1222 COVID-19 vaccine.

This clone has just one count. The chain is built from TRBV27 and TRBJ1-2; TRBD1 aligns across 8 bases. The junction had 2 bases not matched to a gene; V was cut back by 0 bases and J by 5 bases. The CDR3 sequence is 14 residues long. The germline gives CDR1 MNHEY, CDR2 SMNVEV (reference sequence). CDR3 loop: CASSLSDRVYGYTF. The CDR3, as DNA: TGTGCCAGCAGTTTATCGGACAGGGTTTATGGCTACACCTTC.

This clone was seen only once. This chain uses TRBV9 with TRBJ1-1; TRBD1 is a possible D gene (5 bases). The V end was cut by 0 bases, the J end by 3 bases, with 9 bases between. The CDR3 spans 14 residues. CDR1 is SGDLS and CDR2 is YYNGEE in the germline V gene. The CDR3 DNA is TGTGCCAGCAGCGTAGAACTCAGGGACACTGAAGCTTTCTTT. This codes for CASSVELRDTEAFF.